This T cell receptor (beta chain) was sequenced during a study of identifying expanded T cells in peripheral blood (dated by TCRdb to between 2018 and 2021). For context, the study as a whole: Technical replicates were generated by sequencing separate aliquots of the same genomic DNA pool, and four replicates were compared pairwise. Broad study findings and their caveats: The authors expected biological variance in healthy repertoires might increase further over much longer intervals such as months to years. Across all healthy donors, variance in clone template counts between approximately two-week samples was found to increase significantly with total template count. The beta-binomial model significantly reduced the number of clones called differentially abundant and the false-positive rate across all healthy-donor time intervals. Around 1.3 differentially abundant clones were flagged by the binomial model between technical replicates, whereas about 15 and 19 were flagged over roughly two weeks and four weeks, respectively.

Concerning this clone itself: The target of this receptor is not known. The input lacks base qualities; no much larger clone sits a single base away.

The immunoSEQ Assay, which relies on bias-controlled multiplex PCR amplification of genomic DNA, was used to profile TCRbeta CDR3 regions. In the authors' own workflow: The absolute abundance of each unique TCRbeta CDR3 region was quantified after sequences were collapsed and filtered. Differential abundance was assessed using a binomial (Fisher-equivalent) model and a beta-binomial model in which time-dependent variance fitted from healthy donors was added. Any clone with fewer than 5 combined templates was excluded, and a clone was called differentially abundant if its Benjamini-Hochberg FDR was below 0.01. The form v = (b*log(k)+a)^2 was used to model beta-binomial variance as a function of total template count across the two samples. TCRdb carries this immuneACCESS record with in-frame sequences only. Its versions omit some clonotypes, under half of them owing to an unresolved V gene in the studies checked, with the rest unexplained. The V and J calls and clone size were taken over from that table, and D and trimming were inferred from the DNA. The sample table shows approximately 58,000 clones, and roughly nine tenths are seen once. Jointly, the top ten make up 3% to 4% of the sample.

No immune events such as infections were documented for the healthy donors during the collection period. Healthy-donor blood repertoires served as a training cohort to calibrate time-dependent variance in a beta-binomial model of T-cell clone differential abundance. The training cohort comprised approximately 10 healthy donors, 3 female and 7 male. An age range of roughly 29 to 70 years, with an average of around 44 years, was recorded for the donors. Obtained from a commercial supplier, whole blood was collected from each healthy donor at three time points set two to three weeks apart. For immunosequencing, genomic DNA was extracted from unsorted whole blood. CDR1 and CDR2 (MDHEN, SYDVKM) derive from the germline V gene. V sheds 2 bases and J sheds 1 base, leaving 11 bases between their ends. From the cysteine through the phenylalanine, the CDR3 covers 15 amino acids. Only the CDR3 portion is preserved as DNA: 45 bases, with reading frame beginning at the first base.

Recombination connected TRBV28 to TRBJ2-5, with a tentative D gene TRBD2 over 6 matching bases. The receptor was derived from a person aged 18 to 75 in good health. Input material: blood. The DNA is TGTGCCAGCAGTTTAGCGGGACCACTCCAAGAGACCCAGTACTTC. The encoded protein is CASSLAGPLQETQYF.